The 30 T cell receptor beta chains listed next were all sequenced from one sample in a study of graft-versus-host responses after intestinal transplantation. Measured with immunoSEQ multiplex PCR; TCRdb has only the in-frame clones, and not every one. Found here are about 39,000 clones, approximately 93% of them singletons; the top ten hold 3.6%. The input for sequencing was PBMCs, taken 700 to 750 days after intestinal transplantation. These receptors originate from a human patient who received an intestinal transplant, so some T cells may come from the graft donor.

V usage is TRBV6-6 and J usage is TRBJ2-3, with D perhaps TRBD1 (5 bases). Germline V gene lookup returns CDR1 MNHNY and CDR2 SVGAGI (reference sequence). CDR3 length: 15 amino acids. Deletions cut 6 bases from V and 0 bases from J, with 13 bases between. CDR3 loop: CASRPTGDSTDTQYF. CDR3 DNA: TGTGCCAGCAGACCTACAGGAGATAGCACAGATACGCAGTATTTT.

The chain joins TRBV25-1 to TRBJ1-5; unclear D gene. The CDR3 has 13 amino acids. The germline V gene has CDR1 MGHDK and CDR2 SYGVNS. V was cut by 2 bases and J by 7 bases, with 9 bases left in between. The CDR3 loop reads CASSEELNQPQHF. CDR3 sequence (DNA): TGTGCCAGCAGTGAAGAATTAAACCAGCCCCAGCATTTT.

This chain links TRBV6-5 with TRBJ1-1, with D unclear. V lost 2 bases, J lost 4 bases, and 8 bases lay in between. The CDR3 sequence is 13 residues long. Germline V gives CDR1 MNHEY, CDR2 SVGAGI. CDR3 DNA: TGTGCCAGCAGTTACAGGTCGGCCACTGAAGCTTTCTTT. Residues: CASSYRSATEAFF.

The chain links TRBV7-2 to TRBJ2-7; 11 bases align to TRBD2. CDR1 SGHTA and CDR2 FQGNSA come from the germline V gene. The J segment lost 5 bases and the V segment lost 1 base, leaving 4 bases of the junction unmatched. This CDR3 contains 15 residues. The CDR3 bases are TGTGCCAGCAGCTTAGTGGGACTAGCGGTTAACGAGCAGTACTTC. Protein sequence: CASSLVGLAVNEQYF. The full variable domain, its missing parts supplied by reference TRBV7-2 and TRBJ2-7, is GAGVSQSPSNKVTEKGKDVELRCDPISGHTALYWYRQSLGQGLEFLIYFQGNSAPDKSGLPSDRFSAERTGGSVSTLTIQRTQQEDSAVYLCASSLVGLAVNEQYFGPGTRLTVT.

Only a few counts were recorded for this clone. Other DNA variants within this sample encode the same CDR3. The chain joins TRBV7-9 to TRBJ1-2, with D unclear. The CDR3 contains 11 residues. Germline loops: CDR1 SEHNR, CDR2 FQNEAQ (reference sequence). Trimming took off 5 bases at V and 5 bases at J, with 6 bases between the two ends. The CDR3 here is CASSRAYGYTF. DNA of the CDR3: TGTGCCAGCAGCCGGGCTTATGGCTACACCTTC. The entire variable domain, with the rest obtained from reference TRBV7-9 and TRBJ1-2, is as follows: DTGVSQNPRHKITKRGQNVTFRCDPISEHNRLYWYRQTLGQGPEFLTYFQNEAQLEKSRLLSDRFSAERPKGSFSTLEIQRTEQGDSAMYLCASSRAYGYTFGSGTRLTVV.

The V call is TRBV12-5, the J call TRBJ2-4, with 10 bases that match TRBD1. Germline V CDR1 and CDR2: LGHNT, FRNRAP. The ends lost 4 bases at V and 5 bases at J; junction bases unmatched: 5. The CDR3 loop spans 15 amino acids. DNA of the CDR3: TGTGCTAGTGGTTCCGGGACAGGGGTACAAAACATTCAGTACTTC. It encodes CASGSGTGVQNIQYF.

The CDR3 nucleotides read TGTGCCAGCAGCTTAGTGGGACTAGCGGTTAACGAGCAGTACTTC. Amino acid sequence: CASSLVGLAVNEQYF. V is TRBV11-2 and J is TRBJ2-7, with TRBD2 matching over 11 bases. The germline gives CDR1 SGHAT, CDR2 FQNNGV. This CDR3 has 15 residues. Unmatched junction bases numbered 4, after V lost 1 base and J lost 5 bases.

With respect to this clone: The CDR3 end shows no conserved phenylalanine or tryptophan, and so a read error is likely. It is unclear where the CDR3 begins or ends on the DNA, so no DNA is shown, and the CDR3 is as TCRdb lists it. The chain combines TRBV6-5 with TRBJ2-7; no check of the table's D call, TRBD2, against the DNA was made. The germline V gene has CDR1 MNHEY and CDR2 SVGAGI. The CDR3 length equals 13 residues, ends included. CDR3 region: CASSEALWRRGYI.

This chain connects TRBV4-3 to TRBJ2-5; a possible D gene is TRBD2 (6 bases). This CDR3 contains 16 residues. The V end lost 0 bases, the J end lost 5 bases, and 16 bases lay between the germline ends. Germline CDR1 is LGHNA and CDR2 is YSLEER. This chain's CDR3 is CASSQDWLRELETQYF. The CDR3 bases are TGCGCCAGCAGCCAAGATTGGCTCCGGGAGTTGGAGACCCAGTACTTC.

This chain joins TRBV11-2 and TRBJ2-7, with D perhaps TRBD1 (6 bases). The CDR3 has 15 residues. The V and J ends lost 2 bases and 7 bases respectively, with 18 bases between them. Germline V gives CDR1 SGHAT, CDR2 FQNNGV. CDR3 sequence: CASSLFGRTVGEQYF. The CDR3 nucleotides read TGTGCCAGCAGCTTATTTGGCAGGACAGTAGGTGAGCAGTACTTC.

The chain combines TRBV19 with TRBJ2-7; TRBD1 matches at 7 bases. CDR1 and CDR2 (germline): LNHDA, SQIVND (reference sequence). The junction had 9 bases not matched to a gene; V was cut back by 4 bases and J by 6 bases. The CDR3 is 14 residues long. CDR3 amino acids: CASSTLGTAPEQYF. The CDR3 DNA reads TGTGCCAGTAGTACCCTAGGGACAGCCCCCGAGCAGTACTTC. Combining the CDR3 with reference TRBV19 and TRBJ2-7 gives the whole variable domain DGGITQSPKYLFRKEGQNVTLSCEQNLNHDAMYWYRQDPGQGLRLIYYSQIVNDFQKGDIAEGYSVSREKKESFPLTVTSAQKNPTAFYLCASSTLGTAPEQYFGPGTRLTVT.

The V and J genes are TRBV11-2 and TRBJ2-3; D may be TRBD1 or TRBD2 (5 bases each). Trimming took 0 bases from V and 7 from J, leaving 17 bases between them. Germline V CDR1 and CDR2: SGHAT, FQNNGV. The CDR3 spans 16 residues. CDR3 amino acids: CASSLDSKPGTHTQYF. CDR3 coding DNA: TGTGCCAGCAGCTTAGATTCAAAGCCAGGGACCCATACGCAGTATTTT.

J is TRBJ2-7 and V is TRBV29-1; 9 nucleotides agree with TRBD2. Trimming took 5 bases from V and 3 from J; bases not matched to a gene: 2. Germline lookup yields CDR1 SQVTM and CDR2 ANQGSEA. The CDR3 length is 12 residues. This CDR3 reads CSVMTSGYEQYF. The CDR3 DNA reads TGCAGCGTTATGACTAGCGGCTACGAGCAGTACTTC.

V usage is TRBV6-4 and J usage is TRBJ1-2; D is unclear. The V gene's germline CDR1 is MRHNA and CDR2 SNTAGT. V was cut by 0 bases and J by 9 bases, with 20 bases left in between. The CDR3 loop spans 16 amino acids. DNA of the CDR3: TGTGCCAGCAGTGACTCGTGGGGTCGTGGGTCTAGGAGCTACACCTTC. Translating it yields CASSDSWGRGSRSYTF.

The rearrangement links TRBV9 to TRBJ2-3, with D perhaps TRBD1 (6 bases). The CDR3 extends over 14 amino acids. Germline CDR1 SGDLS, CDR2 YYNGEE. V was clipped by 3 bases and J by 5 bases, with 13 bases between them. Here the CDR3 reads CASSDRAGGDTQYF. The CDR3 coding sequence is TGTGCCAGCAGCGACAGGGCCGGCGGAGATACGCAGTATTTT.

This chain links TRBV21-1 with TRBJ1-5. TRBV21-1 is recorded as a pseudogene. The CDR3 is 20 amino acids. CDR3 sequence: CASSKAKRAGTEYSNQPQHF. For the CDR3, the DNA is TGTGCCAGCAGCAAAGCCAAAAGGGCCGGGACGGAATATAGCAATCAGCCCCAGCATTTT.

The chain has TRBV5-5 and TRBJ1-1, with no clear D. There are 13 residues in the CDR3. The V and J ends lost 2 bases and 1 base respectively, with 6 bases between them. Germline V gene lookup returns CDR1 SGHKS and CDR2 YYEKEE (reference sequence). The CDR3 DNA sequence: TGTGCCAGCAGCTTTGGCCAGAACACTGAAGCTTTCTTT. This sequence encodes CASSFGQNTEAFF.

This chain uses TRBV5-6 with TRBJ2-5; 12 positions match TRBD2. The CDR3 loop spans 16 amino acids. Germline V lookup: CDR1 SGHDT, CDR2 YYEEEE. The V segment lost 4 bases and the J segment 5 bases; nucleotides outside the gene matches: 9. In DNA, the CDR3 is TGTGCCAGCAGCACCCTAGCGGGGGGGCCGCGGGAGACCCAGTACTTC. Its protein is CASSTLAGGPRETQYF.

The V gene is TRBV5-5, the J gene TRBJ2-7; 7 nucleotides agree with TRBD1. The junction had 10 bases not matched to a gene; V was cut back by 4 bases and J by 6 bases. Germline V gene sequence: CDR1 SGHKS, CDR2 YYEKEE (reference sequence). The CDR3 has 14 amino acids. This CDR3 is CASSPQTGKGEQYF. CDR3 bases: TGTGCCAGCAGCCCTCAGACAGGGAAAGGCGAGCAGTACTTC.

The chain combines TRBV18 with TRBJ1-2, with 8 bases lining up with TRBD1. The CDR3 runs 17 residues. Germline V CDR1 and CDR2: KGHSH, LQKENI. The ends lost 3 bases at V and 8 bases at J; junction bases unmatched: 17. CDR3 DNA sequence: TGTGCCAGCTCACCGCTAAAAACAGGGGGACCCACGGGAGGCTACACCTTC. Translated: CASSPLKTGGPTGGYTF.

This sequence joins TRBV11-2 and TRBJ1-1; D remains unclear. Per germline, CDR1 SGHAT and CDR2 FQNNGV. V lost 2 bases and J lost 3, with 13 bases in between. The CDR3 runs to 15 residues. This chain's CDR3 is CASSLSLGKDTEAFF. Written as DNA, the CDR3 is TGTGCCAGCAGCTTATCGTTAGGTAAAGACACTGAAGCTTTCTTT.

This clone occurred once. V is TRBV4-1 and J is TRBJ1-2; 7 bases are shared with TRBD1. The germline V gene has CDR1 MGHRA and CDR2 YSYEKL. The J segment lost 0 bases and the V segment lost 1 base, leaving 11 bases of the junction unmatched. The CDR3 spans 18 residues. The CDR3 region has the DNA TGCGCCAGCAGCCAAGTAGGGGGCGCGGAAAGGGCTAACTATGGCTACACCTTC. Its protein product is CASSQVGGAERANYGYTF.

The CDR3 reads CASQQGLGSYNEQFF. The CDR3 coding sequence is TGTGCCAGTCAGCAGGGACTAGGCTCCTACAATGAGCAGTTCTTC. J is TRBJ2-1 and V is TRBV6-5; 8 positions match TRBD2. V shed 9 bases, J shed 0 bases, and the junction held 7 bases outside the gene matches. The CDR3 spans 15 residues. Germline lookup yields CDR1 MNHEY and CDR2 SVGAGI.

The CDR3 region is CASTASEQETQYF. The CDR3 coding sequence is TGTGCCAGCACTGCTAGTGAACAAGAGACCCAGTACTTC. The chain recombines TRBV7-9 with TRBJ2-5; D not certain. Germline CDR1 SEHNR, CDR2 FQNEAQ (reference sequence). This CDR3 is built from 13 residues. V lost 7 bases, J lost 2 bases, and 11 bases lay in between.

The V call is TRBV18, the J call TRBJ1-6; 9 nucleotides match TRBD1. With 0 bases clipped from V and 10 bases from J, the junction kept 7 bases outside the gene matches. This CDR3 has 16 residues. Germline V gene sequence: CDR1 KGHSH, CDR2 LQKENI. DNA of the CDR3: TGTGCCAGCTCACCACCGGGACAGGGCCCGGGCTCACCCCTCCACTTT. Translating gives CASSPPGQGPGSPLHF.

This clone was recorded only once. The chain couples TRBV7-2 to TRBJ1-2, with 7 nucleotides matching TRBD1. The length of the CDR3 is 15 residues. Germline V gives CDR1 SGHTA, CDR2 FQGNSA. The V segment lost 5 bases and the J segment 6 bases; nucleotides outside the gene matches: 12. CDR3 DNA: TGTGCCAGCAGCCACGGACTGGGACAGTTGAATGGCTACACCTTC. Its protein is CASSHGLGQLNGYTF. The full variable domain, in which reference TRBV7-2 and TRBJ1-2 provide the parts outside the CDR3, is GAGVSQSPSNKVTEKGKDVELRCDPISGHTALYWYRQSLGQGLEFLIYFQGNSAPDKSGLPSDRFSAERTGGSVSTLTIQRTQQEDSAVYLCASSHGLGQLNGYTFGSGTRLTVV.

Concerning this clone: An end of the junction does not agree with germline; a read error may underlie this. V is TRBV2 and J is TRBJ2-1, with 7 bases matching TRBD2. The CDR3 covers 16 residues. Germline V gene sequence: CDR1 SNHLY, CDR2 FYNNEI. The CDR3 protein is CASKGRFYPSGNELFF. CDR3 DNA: TGTGCCAGCAAGGGTCGGTTTTATCCTAGCGGCAATGAGCTGTTCTTC.

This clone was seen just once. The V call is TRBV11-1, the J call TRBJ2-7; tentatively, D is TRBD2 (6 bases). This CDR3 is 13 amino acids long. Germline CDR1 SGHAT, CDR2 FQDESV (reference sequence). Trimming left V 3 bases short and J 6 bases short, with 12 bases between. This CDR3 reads CASSLALTSEQYF. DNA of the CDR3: TGTGCCAGCAGCTTGGCCCTGACTAGCGAGCAGTACTTC. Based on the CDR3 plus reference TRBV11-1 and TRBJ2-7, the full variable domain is EAEVAQSPRYKITEKSQAVAFWCDPISGHATLYWYRQILGQGPELLVQFQDESVVDDSQLPKDRFSAERLKGVDSTLKIQPAELGDSAMYLCASSLALTSEQYFGPGTRLTVT.

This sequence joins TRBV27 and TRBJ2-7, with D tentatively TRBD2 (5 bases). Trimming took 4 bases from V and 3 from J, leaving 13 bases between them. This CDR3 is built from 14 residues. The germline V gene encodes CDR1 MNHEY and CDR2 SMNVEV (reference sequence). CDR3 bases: TGTGCCAGCAGTTCATATTTCGAGGGCTACGAGCAGTACTTC. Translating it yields CASSSYFEGYEQYF.

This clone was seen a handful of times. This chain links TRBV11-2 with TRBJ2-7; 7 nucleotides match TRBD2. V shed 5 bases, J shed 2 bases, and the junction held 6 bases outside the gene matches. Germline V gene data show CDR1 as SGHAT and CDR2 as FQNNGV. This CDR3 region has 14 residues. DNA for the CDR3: TGTGCCAGCAGCCCAAGACTAGCTGCCTACGAGCAGTACTTC. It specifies CASSPRLAAYEQYF.